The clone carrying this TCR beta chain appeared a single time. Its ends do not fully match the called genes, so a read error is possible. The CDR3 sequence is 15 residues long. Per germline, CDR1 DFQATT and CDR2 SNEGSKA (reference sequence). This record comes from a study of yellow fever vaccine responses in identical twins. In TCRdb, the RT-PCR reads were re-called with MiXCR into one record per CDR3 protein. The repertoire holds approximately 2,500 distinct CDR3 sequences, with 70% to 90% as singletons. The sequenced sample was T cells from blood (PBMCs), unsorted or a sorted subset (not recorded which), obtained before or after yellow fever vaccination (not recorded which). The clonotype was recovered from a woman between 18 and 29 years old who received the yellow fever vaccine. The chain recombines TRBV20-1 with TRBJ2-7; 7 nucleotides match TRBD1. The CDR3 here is CSARAGTVIPLERYF. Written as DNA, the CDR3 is TGCAGTGCAAGAGCCGGGACAGTAATACCCCTCGAGCGGTACTTC.